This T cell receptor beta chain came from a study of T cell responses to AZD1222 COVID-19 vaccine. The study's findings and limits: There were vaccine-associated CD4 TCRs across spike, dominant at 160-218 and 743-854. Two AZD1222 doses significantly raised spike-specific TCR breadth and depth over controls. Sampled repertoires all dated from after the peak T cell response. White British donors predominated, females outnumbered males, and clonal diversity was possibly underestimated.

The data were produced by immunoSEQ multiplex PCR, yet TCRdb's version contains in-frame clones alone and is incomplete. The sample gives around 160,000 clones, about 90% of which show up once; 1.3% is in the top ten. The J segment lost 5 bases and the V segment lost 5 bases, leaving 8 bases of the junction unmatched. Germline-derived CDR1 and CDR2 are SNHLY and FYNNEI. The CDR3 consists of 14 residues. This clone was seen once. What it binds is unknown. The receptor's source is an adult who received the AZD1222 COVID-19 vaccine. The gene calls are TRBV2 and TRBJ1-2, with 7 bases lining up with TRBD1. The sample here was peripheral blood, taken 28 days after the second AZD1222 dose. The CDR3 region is CASSREQGNYGYTF. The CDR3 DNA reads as TGTGCCAGCAGTAGAGAACAGGGGAATTATGGCTACACCTTC.